This T cell receptor beta chain was found in a study of T cell responses to AZD1222 COVID-19 vaccine. TCRdb's table, derived via immunoSEQ multiplex PCR, lists solely in-frame clones and lacks some. The sample lists about 150,000 clones, around 90% occurring once. Study observations and caveats: Only five to seven individuals given AZD1222 were seropositive at baseline.

The CDR3 contains 13 residues. Notes on this clone: The antigen is undetermined. At one end the junction does not follow the germline gene, possibly because of a read error.

This TCR came from an adult who received the MenACWY meningococcal vaccine as a control. This chain links TRBV12-3 or TRBV12-4 with TRBJ2-5, with TRBD1 matching over 10 bases. The sample consisted of peripheral blood, taken 28 days after the second dose of the MenACWY control vaccine. The CDR3 bases are TGTGCCAGCAGTCCAACCGGACAGGGGGGTCAGGACTTC. Translation gives CASSPTGQGGQDF.